This TCR beta chain was retrieved from a study of T cells in Graves' hyperthyroidism and ophthalmopathy (dated by TCRdb to between 2018 and 2020). Some background on the complete study: Peripheral blood samples were taken at the time of initial diagnosis, prior to any treatment. Following sampling, methimazole starting at 30 mg daily was given to hyperthyroidism patients, and high-dose intravenous methylprednisolone was given to ophthalmopathy patients. To identify TCR V-J signatures that set the groups apart, the researchers used a discovery cohort of more than 95 patients, made up of roughly 40 with Graves' ophthalmopathy and some 60 with stable Graves' hyperthyroidism. The study also compared thyroid tissue and blood T-cell repertoires from five or six Graves' hyperthyroidism patients. Prospective prediction of ophthalmopathy was tested in an independent validation cohort of under 20 hyperthyroidism patients and 17 patients who later progressed to ophthalmopathy. The 95 to 100 discovery patients were randomly divided into training and test sets at a 7:3 ratio. The paper reports TCR Vbeta CDR3 sequencing of approximately 140 peripheral blood samples: over 40 ophthalmopathy, about 75 hyperthyroidism and approximately 17 progressor patients. Summary of the overall study and its limitations: Blood samples also contained most of the expanded thyroid clonotypes (frequency above 0.001), which suggests that blood repertoires may reflect thyroid immune responses. Sample size was not statistically predetermined, and investigators were not blinded to group allocation. During validation, the model predicted progression to ophthalmopathy a median of roughly 7.1 months ahead of onset, with around 71% sensitivity and roughly 72% specificity. Ophthalmopathy was separated from stable hyperthyroidism by a 13 V-J signature model, with about 86% sensitivity and about 81% specificity obtained in cross-validation and 80%/75% obtained in testing.

CDR1 KGHDR and CDR2 SFDVKD are derived from the germline V gene. The CDR3 sequence holds 15 residues, the cysteine and phenylalanine included. CDR3 DNA is the only sequence kept; it has 45 bases, read in frame from the first base. Trimmed from V: 6 bases; trimmed from J: 6 bases; junction bases lacking a gene match: 7. The hyperthyroidism patients were between 18 and 65 years old and newly diagnosed, with a disease duration of less than 2 months. The study excluded patients with uncontrolled infections, other autoimmune diseases, pregnancy or lactation. Diagnoses were based on clinical symptoms, serum thyroxine and TRAb, thyroid ultrasound and orbital computed tomography. For progressor patients, blood was drawn at the first diagnosis of hyperthyroidism, before any ophthalmopathy symptoms had appeared. PBMCs were isolated from around 10 ml of fresh peripheral blood by Ficoll-Paque density gradient centrifugation. Progressor patients were defined as those initially diagnosed with Graves' hyperthyroidism in whom ophthalmopathy developed during follow-up. Total RNA was extracted using Trizol reagent, and RNA quality was assessed on an Agilent 2100 Bioanalyzer.

Amplification of TCR beta CDR3 regions was carried out from RNA transcripts. The TCR CDR3 was subjected to a first round of RT-PCR using the HTBI primer set and the Qiagen OneStep RT-PCR kit. Libraries were constructed in a second round of multiplex PCR, after which size selection and purification were carried out. The libraries were sequenced on an Illumina HiSeq2000 using paired-end 100 bp reads. In the paper's pipeline: Raw data were processed with SOAPnuke, discarding reads with adapters, uncalled bases, mean Phred below 15, or no exact constant-primer or identifier match. COPE v1.2.5 was used to merge high-quality paired reads, and clonotypes were defined as unique nucleotide sequences. Clonotypes were aligned to IMGT TRBV, TRBD and TRBJ reference segments using MiTCR v1.1. Analysis was restricted to V-J combinations with a frequency above 0.0001, which covered roughly 99% of repertoires. A TCS score was defined as the ratio of F50 (clonal expansion) to E x V (chaos), with BLOSUM62-based TCRdist applied between CDR3 peptides within each V-J. Welch's t-statistics and random forest reduced roughly 530 V-J features to about 12, which were used in a naive Bayes classifier (R e1071). The public reads were reprocessed in TCRdb via fastp at Q25 and MiXCR, keeping in-frame beta chains. CDR3 protein duplicates are merged, each entry listing the most common genes and DNA. TCRdb assigned the V and J calls; the authors' analysis was not used. This sample has some 270,000 distinct CDR3 sequences in its table, and about 14% of those were observed once. The ten largest clones capture approximately 7.8% of the sample.

Notes on this clonotype: The antigen it recognizes is unknown. This sequence may be a read error, since a much larger clone differs from it by one base.

This sequence was found in a woman younger than 45 with Graves' hyperthyroidism that later progressed to Graves' ophthalmopathy. The sample consisted of blood. The V and J segments used are TRBV24-1 and TRBJ2-1; the junction holds 10 bases that match TRBD1. The CDR3 region reads CATSRQGAKSNEQFF. The nucleotides read TGTGCCACCAGTCGACAGGGGGCGAAGAGCAATGAGCAGTTCTTC.